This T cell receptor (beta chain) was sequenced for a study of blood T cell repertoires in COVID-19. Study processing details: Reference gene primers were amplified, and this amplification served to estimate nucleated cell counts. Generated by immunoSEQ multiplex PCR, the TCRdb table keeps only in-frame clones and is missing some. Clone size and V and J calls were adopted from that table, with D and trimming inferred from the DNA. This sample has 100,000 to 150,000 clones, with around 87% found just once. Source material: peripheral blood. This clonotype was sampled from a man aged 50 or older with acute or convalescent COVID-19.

The CDR3 spells CASRASGRTYNEQFF. CDR3 bases: TGCGCCAGTAGAGCTAGCGGGAGAACCTACAATGAGCAGTTCTTC. The chain recombines TRBV5-1 with TRBJ2-1, with 10 bases that match TRBD2. Germline V gene data show CDR1 as SGHRS and CDR2 as YFSETQ. The V and J ends lost 8 bases and 2 bases, in that order; junction bases with no gene match: 7. The length of the CDR3 is 15 residues.